This T cell receptor (beta chain) originates from a study of radiation and T cells in renal cell carcinoma. Study in general: Nephrectomy followed 15 Gy stereotactic body radiation by 4 weeks. Study outcomes and limitations: From baseline, blood top tumor clonotypes peaked at 2 weeks post-radiation.

Sequencing was performed with immunoSEQ multiplex PCR; in TCRdb, only in-frame clones are kept and a portion is missing. The repertoire holds more than 140,000 clones, with around four fifths as singletons. Time point here: baseline pretreatment blood. Treatment indicated: 15 Gy SBRT to primary tumor, nephrectomy 4 weeks later. After SBRT, blood was collected at 2 and 4 weeks, plus baseline. This clone was counted once. As yet, its antigen is unknown. The germline CDR1 and CDR2 sequences are GTSNPN and SVGIG (reference sequence). The CDR3 runs to 13 residues. V was trimmed by 4 bases and J by 0 bases, leaving 7 bases between them.

The receptor was derived from a woman aged 50 to 60 with renal cell carcinoma. The chain combines TRBV30 with TRBJ1-3, with D unresolved. Specimen: blood, collected from a patient whose treatment included radiotherapy and nephrectomy. CDR3 DNA: TGTGCCTGGACCCGGAGCTCTGGAAACACCATATATTTT. This sequence encodes CAWTRSSGNTIYF.